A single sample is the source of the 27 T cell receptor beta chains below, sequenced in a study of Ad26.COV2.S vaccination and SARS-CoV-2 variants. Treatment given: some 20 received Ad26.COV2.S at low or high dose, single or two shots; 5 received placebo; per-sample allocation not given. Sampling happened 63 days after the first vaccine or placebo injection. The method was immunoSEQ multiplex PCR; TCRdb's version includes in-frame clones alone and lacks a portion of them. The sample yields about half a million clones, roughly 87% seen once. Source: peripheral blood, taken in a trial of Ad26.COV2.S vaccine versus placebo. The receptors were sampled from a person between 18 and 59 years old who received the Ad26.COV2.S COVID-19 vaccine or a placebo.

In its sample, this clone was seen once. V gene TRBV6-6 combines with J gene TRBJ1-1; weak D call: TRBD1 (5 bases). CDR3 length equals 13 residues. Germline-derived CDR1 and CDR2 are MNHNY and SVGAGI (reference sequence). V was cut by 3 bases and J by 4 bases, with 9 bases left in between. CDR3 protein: CASSYGGVTEAFF. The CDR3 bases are TGTGCCAGCAGTTATGGGGGTGTCACTGAAGCTTTCTTT.

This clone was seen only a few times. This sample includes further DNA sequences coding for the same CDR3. CDR3 protein: CASSLDRANYGYTF. DNA for the CDR3: TGTGCCAGCAGCTTGGACCGAGCTAACTATGGCTACACCTTC. The J gene is TRBJ1-2, the V gene TRBV5-4; no clear D. Trimming left V 0 bases short and J 0 bases short, with 6 bases between. The CDR3 runs 14 residues. CDR1 and CDR2 from the germline V gene are SGHNT and YYREEE (reference sequence). Full variable domain (outside the CDR3, taken from reference TRBV5-4 and TRBJ1-2): ETGVTQSPTHLIKTRGQQVTLRCSSQSGHNTVSWYQQALGQGPQFIFQYYREEENGRGNFPPRFSGLQFPNYSSELNVNALELDDSALYLCASSLDRANYGYTFGSGTRLTVV.

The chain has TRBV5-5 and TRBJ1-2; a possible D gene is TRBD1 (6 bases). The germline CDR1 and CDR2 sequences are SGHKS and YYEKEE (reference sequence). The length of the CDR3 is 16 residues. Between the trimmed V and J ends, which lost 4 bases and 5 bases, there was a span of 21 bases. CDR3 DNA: TGTGCCAGCAGCCATACAGGGACACCAGCTTTTTATGGCTACACCTTC. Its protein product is CASSHTGTPAFYGYTF.

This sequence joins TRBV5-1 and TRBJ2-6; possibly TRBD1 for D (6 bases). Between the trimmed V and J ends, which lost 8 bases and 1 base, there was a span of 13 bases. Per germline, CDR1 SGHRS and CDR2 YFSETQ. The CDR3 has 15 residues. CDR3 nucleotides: TGCGCCAGTACCTCAGGGGTTTCTGGGGCCAACGTCCTGACTTTC. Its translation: CASTSGVSGANVLTF.

As DNA, the CDR3 is TGTGCCAGCAGAAATACCGGGACGTCCGGGGAGCTGTTTTTT. This sequence encodes CASRNTGTSGELFF. This chain links TRBV27 with TRBJ2-2; D is perhaps TRBD1 or TRBD2 (5 bases each). CDR3 size: 14 residues. With 6 bases removed from V and 6 bases from J, the gap between germline ends came to 14 bases. Germline lookup yields CDR1 MNHEY and CDR2 SMNVEV (reference sequence).

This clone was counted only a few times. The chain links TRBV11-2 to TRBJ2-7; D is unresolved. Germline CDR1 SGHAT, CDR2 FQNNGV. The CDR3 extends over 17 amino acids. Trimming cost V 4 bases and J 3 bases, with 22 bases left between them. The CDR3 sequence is CASSWWSRGGKHYEQYF. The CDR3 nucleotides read TGTGCCAGCAGCTGGTGGTCGCGAGGCGGAAAGCACTACGAGCAGTACTTC.

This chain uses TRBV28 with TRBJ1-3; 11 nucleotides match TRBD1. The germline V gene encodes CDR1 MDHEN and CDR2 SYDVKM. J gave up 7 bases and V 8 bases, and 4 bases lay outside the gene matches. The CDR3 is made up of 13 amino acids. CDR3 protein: CASEDRGPNTIYF. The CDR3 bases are TGTGCCAGCGAGGACAGGGGGCCGAACACCATATATTTT.

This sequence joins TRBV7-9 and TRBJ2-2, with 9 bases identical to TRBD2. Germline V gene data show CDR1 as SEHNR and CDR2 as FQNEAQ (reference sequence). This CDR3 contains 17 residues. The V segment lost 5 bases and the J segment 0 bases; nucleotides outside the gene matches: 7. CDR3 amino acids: CASSARTSVTNTGELFF. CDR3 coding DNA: TGTGCCAGCAGCGCCCGGACTAGCGTAACGAACACCGGGGAGCTGTTTTTT.

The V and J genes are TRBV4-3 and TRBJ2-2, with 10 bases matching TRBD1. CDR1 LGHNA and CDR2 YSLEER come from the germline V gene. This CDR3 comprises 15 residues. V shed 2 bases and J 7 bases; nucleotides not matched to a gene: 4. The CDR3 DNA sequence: TGCGCCAGCAGCCAATCGACAGGGGGCGGCGGGGAGCTGTTTTTT. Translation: CASSQSTGGGGELFF.

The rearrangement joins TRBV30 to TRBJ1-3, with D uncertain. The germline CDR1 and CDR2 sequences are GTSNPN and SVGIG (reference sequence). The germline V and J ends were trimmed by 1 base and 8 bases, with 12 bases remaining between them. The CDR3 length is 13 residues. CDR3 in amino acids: CAWSAKIRDTIYF. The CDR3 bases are TGTGCCTGGAGTGCGAAGATCAGAGACACCATATATTTT.

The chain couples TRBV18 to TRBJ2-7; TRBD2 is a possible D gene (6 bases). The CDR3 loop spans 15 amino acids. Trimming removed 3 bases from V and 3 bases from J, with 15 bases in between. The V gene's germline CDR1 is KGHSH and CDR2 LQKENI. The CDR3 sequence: CASSPFGGDFYEQYF. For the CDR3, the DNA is TGTGCCAGCTCACCCTTTGGCGGGGATTTCTACGAGCAGTACTTC.

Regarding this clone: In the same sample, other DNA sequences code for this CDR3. The CDR3 DNA sequence: TGTGCCAGCAGTCTCCAGGGGACTAGCACAGATACGCAGTATTTT. This codes for CASSLQGTSTDTQYF. The chain joins TRBV6-5 to TRBJ2-3, with D perhaps being TRBD1 or TRBD2 (6 bases each). From germline, CDR1 is MNHEY and CDR2 SVGAGI. The CDR3 runs 15 residues. V lost 5 bases and J lost 0, with 12 bases in between.

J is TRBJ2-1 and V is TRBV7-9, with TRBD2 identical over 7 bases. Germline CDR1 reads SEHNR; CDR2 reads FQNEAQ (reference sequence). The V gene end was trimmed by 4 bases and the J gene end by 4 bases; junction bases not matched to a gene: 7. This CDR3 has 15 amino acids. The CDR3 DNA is TGTGCCAGCAGCTATGAGCGGGGATATTACAATGAGCAGTTCTTC. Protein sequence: CASSYERGYYNEQFF. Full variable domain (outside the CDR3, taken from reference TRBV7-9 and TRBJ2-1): DTGVSQNPRHKITKRGQNVTFRCDPISEHNRLYWYRQTLGQGPEFLTYFQNEAQLEKSRLLSDRFSAERPKGSFSTLEIQRTEQGDSAMYLCASSYERGYYNEQFFGPGTRLTVL.

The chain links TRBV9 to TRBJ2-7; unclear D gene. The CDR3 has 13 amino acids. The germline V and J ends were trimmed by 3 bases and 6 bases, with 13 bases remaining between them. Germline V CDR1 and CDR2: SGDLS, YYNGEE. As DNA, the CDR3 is TGTGCCAGCAGCGACCCCCCCTCCGGCGAGCAGTACTTC. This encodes CASSDPPSGEQYF.

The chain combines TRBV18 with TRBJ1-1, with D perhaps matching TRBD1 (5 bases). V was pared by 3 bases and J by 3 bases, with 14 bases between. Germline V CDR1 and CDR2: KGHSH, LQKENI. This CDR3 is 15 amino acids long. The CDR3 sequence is CASSPLPGGDTEAFF. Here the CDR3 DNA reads TGTGCCAGCTCACCCCTTCCCGGAGGGGACACTGAAGCTTTCTTT.

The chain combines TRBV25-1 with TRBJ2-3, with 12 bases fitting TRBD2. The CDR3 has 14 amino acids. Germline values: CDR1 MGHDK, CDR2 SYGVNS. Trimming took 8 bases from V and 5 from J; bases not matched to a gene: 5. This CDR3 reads CASCLAGGGDTQYF. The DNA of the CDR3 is TGTGCCAGCTGCCTAGCGGGGGGGGGAGATACGCAGTATTTT. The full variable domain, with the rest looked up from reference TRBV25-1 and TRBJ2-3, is EADIYQTPRYLVIGTGKKITLECSQTMGHDKMYWYQQDPGMELHLIHYSYGVNSTEKGDLSSESTVSRIRTEHFPLTLESARPSHTSQYLCASCLAGGGDTQYFGPGTRLTVL.

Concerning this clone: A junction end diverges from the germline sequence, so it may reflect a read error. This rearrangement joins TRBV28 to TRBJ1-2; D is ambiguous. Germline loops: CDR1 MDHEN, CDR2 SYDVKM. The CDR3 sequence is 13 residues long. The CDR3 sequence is CASSPIGGYSYTF. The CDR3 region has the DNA TGTGCCAGCAGTCCGATAGGAGGCTATAGCTACACCTTC.

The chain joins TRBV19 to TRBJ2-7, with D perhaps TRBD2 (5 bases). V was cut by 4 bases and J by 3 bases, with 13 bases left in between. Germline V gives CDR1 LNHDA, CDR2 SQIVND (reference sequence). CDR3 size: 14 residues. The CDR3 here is CASSRISGSYEQYF. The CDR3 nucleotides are TGTGCCAGTAGTAGGATTTCGGGAAGCTACGAGCAGTACTTC.

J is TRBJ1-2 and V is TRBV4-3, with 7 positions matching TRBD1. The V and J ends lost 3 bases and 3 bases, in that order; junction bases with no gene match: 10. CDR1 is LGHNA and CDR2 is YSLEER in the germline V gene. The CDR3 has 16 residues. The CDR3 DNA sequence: TGCGCCAGCAGCCATGCTGGAGGGGGCGTGGACTATGGCTACACCTTC. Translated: CASSHAGGGVDYGYTF.

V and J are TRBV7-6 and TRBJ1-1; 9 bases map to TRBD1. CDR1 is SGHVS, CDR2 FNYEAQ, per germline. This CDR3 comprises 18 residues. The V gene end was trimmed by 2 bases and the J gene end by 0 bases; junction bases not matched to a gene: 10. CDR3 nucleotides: TGTGCCAGCAGCTTATGGAGGACAGGGGCCGCAATGAACACTGAAGCTTTCTTT. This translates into CASSLWRTGAAMNTEAFF.

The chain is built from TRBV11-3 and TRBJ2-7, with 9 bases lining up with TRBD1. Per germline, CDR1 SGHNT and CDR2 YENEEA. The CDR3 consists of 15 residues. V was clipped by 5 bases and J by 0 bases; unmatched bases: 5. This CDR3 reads CASSPGTGLSYEQYF. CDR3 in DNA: TGTGCCAGCAGCCCAGGGACAGGGCTCTCCTACGAGCAGTACTTC.

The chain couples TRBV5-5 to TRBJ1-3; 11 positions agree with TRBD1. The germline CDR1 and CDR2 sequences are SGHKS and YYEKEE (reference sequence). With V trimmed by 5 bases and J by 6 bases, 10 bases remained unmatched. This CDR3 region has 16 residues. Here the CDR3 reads CASRQTPGQGVNTIYF. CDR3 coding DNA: TGTGCCAGCAGACAGACACCGGGACAGGGGGTAAACACCATATATTTT.

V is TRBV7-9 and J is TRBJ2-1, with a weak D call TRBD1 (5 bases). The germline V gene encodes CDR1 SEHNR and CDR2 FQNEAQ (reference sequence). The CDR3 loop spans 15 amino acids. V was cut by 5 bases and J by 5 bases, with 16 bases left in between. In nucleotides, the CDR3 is TGTGCCAGCAGCCGCTACAGGACCCGGAACAATGAGCAGTTCTTC. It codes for CASSRYRTRNNEQFF.

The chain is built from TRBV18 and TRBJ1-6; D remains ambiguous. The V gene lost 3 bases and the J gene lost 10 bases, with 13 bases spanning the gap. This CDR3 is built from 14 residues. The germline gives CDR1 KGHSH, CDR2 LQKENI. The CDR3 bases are TGTGCCAGCTCACCCCTAGATGAGGGATCACCCCTCCACTTT. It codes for CASSPLDEGSPLHF.

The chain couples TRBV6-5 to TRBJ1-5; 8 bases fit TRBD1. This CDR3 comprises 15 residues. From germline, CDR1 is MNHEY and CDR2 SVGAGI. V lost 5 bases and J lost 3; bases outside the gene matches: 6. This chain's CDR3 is CASSPDRVDNQPQHF. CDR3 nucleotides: TGTGCCAGCAGTCCGGACAGGGTGGACAATCAGCCCCAGCATTTT.

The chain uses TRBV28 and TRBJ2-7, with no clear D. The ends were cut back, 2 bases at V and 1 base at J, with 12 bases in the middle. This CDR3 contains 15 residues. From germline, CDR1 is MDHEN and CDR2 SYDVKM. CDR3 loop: CASSLGRPQSYEQYF. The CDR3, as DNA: TGTGCCAGCAGTTTAGGCCGCCCTCAATCCTACGAGCAGTACTTC.

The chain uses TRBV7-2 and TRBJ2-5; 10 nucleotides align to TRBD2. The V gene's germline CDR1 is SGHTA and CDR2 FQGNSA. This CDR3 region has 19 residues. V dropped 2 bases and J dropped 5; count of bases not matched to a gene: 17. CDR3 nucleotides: TGTGCCAGCAGCTTAAGGTTTCTAGCGGGAGACATTAGTACGGAGACCCAGTACTTC. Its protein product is CASSLRFLAGDISTETQYF.